One TCR beta chain is described in this entry. The antigen is not known. Data came from immunoSEQ multiplex PCR; TCRdb stores just in-frame clones and leaves some out. The sample contains approximately 79,000 clones, around 86% of which appear only once. The CDR3 has 15 amino acids. Germline V gives CDR1 LNHDA, CDR2 SQIVND (reference sequence). Trimming shortened V by 7 bases and J by 2 bases, and 16 bases separated the two germline ends. The sample originates from a study of T cell responses to AZD1222 COVID-19 vaccine. Study-wide findings and caveats: After the peak T cell response, and only then, were repertoires sampled. Females outnumbered males among donors, who were mostly white British; clonal diversity was possibly underestimated. In the spike-specific TCR repertoire, nearly half reportedly target unmutated variant regions. Only five or six individuals given AZD1222 were seropositive at baseline.

This TCR derives from an adult in good health. This rearrangement joins TRBV19 to TRBJ2-3; tentatively, D is TRBD1 (5 bases). The sample here was peripheral blood, taken on day 0 of AZD1222 vaccination. The CDR3 here is CASTPTALATDTQYF. Written as DNA, the CDR3 is TGTGCCAGTACTCCGACAGCCTTGGCCACAGATACGCAGTATTTT.